This TCR beta chain was identified in a study of metastatic and nonmetastatic thyroid tumors. Until they underwent thyroid surgery, no patient had received any treatment. Study processing details: For papillary thyroid cancer, a distant-metastasis classifier was constructed from CDR3 differences observed across clinicopathological groups. TCRdb redid the clone calls on the PCR reads using MiXCR. Clone size and V and J calls follow TCRdb, not the original study. The sample contains some 19,000 clones, more than 20% of which appear only once. The CDR3 is made up of 13 amino acids. V was pared by 6 bases and J by 2 bases, with 10 bases between. Germline V gives CDR1 MDHEN, CDR2 SYDVKM.

Sequences were obtained from blood. The rearrangement joins TRBV28 to TRBJ1-1; D is ambiguous. The sequence derives from a male donor with papillary thyroid cancer or a benign thyroid nodule (not recorded which). Some clones in this sample may be carry-over from other donors' samples. In nucleotides, the CDR3 is TGTGCCAGCAGACGTGTACTAAACACTGAAGCTTTCTTT. It is translated as CASRRVLNTEAFF.